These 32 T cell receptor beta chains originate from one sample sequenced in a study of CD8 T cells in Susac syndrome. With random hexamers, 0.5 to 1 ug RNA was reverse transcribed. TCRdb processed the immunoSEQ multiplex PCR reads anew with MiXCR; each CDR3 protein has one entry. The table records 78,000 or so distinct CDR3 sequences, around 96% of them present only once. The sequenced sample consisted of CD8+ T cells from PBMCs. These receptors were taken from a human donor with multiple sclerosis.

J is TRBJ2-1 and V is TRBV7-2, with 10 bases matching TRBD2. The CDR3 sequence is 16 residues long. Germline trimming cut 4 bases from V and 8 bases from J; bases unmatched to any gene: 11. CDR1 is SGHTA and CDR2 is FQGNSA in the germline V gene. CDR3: CASSSSTTSGHYEQFF. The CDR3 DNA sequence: TGTGCCAGCAGCTCCTCCACGACTAGCGGGCACTATGAGCAGTTCTTC.

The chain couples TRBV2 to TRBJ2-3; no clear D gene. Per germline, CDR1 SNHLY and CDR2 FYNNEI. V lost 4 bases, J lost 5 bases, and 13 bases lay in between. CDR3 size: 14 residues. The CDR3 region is CASSAGPVVDTQYF. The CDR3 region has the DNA TGTGCCAGCAGTGCCGGGCCAGTCGTAGATACGCAGTATTTT.

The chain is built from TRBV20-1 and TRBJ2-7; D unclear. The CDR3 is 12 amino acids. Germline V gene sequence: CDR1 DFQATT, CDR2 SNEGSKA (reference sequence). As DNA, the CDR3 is TGCAGCGCCCGTGACTGGACCTACGAGCAGTACTTC. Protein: CSARDWTYEQYF.

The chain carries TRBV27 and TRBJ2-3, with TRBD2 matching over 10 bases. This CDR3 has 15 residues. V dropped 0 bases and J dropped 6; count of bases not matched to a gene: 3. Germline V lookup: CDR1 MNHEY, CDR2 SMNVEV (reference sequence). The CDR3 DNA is TGTGCCAGCAGTTTATCCAGCGGGAGGGTTGATACGCAGTATTTT. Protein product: CASSLSSGRVDTQYF.

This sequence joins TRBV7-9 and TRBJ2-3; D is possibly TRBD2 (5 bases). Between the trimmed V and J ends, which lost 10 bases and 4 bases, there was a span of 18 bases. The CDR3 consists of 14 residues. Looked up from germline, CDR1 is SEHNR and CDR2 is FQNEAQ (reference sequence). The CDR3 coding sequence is TGTGCCACCTCCCCCGGGGTCGGGGCAGATACGCAGTATTTT. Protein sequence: CATSPGVGADTQYF.

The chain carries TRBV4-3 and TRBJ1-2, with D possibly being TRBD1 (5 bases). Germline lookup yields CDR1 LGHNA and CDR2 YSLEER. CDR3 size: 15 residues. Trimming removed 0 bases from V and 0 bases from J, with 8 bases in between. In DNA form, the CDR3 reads TGCGCCAGCAGCCAAGACCCAGGGACTAACTATGGCTACACCTTC. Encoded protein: CASSQDPGTNYGYTF.

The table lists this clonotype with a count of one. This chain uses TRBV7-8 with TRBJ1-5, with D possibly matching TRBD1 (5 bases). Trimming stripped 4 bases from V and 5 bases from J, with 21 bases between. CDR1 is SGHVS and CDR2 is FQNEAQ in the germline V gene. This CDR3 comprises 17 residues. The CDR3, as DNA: TGTGCCAGCAGCTCCTGGGACGGAGACTCCAAGGATCAGCCCCAGCATTTT. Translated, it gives CASSSWDGDSKDQPQHF.

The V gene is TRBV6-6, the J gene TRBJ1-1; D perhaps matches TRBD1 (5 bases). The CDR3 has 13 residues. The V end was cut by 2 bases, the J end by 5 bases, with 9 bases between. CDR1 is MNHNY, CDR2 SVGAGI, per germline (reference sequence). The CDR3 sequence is CASSYEGRTEAFF. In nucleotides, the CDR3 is TGTGCCAGCAGTTACGAGGGACGAACTGAAGCTTTCTTT.

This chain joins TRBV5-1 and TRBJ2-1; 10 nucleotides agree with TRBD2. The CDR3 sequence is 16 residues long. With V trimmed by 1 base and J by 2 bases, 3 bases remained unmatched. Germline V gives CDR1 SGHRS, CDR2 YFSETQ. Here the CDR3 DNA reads TGCGCCAGCAGCTTGACTAGCGGGGACCCCTACAATGAGCAGTTCTTC. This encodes CASSLTSGDPYNEQFF.

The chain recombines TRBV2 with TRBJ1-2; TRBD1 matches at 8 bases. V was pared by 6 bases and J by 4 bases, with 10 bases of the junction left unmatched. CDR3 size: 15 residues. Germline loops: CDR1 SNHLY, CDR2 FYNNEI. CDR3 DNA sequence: TGTGCCAGCAGAGCAGGACAGGGCCCACTCTATGGCTACACCTTC. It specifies CASRAGQGPLYGYTF.

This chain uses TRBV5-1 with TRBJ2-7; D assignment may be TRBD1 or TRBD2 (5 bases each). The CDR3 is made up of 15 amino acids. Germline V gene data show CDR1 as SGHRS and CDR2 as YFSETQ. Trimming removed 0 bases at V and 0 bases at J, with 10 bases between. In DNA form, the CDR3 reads TGCGCCAGCAGCTTGGTGGGACGGCCCTCCTACGAGCAGTACTTC. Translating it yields CASSLVGRPSYEQYF. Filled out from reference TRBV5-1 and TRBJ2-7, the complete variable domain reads KAGVTQTPRYLIKTRGQQVTLSCSPISGHRSVSWYQQTPGQGLQFLFEYFSETQRNKGNFPGRFSGRQFSNSRSEMNVSTLELGDSALYLCASSLVGRPSYEQYFGPGTRLTVT.

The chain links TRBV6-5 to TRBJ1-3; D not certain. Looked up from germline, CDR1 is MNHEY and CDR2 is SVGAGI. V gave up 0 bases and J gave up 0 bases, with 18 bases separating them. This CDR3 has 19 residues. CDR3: CASSYSIEPVSSSGNTIYF. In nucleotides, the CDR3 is TGTGCCAGCAGTTACTCGATAGAGCCCGTTTCATCCTCTGGAAACACCATATATTTT.

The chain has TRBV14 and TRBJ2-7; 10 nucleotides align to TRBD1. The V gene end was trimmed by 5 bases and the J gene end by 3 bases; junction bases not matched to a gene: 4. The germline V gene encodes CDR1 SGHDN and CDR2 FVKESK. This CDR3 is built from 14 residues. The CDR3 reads CASSNRDRGYEQYF. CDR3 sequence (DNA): TGTGCCAGCAGCAACCGGGACAGGGGCTACGAGCAGTACTTC.

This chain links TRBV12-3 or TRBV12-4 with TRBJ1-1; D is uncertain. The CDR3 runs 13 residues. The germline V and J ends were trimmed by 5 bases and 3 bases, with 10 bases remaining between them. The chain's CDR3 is CASSMRVYTEAFF. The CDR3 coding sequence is TGTGCCAGCAGTATGCGGGTTTACACTGAAGCTTTCTTT.

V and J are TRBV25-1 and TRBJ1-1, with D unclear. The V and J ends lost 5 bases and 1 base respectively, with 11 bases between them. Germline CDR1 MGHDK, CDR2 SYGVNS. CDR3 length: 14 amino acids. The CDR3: CASSPGGRNTEAFF. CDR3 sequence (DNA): TGTGCCAGCAGTCCGGGAGGTAGGAACACTGAAGCTTTCTTT.

CDR3 region: CASSQEGTAFYEQYF. The CDR3 DNA is TGCGCCAGCAGCCAAGAAGGGACAGCTTTTTACGAGCAGTACTTC. V is TRBV4-3 and J is TRBJ2-7; 7 bases are a match to TRBD1. The CDR3 covers 15 residues. The J segment lost 4 bases and the V segment lost 0 bases, leaving 6 bases of the junction unmatched. Germline CDR1 reads LGHNA; CDR2 reads YSLEER.

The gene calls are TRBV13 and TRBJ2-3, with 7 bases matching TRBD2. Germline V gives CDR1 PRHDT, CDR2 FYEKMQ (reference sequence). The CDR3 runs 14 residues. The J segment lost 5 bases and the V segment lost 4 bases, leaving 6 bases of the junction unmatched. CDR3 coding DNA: TGTGCCAGCAGCTCCCGGGCGGGGGTAGATACGCAGTATTTT. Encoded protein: CASSSRAGVDTQYF.

In DNA form, the CDR3 reads TGTGCCAGTTCAAAGGACCGACCCTACGAGCAGTACTTC. Protein sequence: CASSKDRPYEQYF. V and J are TRBV19 and TRBJ2-7, with D uncertain. The germline CDR1 and CDR2 sequences are LNHDA and SQIVND (reference sequence). Trimming cost V 8 bases and J 2 bases, with 13 bases left between them. The CDR3 has 13 residues.

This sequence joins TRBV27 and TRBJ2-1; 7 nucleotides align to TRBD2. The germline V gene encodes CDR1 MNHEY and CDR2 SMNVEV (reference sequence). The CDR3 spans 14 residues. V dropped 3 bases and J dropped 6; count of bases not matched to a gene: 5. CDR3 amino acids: CASSLILAVNEQFF. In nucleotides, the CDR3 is TGTGCCAGCAGTTTGATTCTAGCGGTCAATGAGCAGTTCTTC.

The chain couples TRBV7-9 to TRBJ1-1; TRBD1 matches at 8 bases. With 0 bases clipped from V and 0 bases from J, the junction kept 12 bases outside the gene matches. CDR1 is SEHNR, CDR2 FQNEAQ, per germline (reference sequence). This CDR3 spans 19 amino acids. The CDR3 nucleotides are TGTGCCAGCAGCTTAGCGTTTGGGGGGACAGGACCTATGAACACTGAAGCTTTCTTT. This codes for CASSLAFGGTGPMNTEAFF.

The CDR3 loop reads CSVELGLAGNTDTQYF. CDR3 DNA sequence: TGCAGCGTTGAGTTGGGACTAGCGGGAAACACAGATACGCAGTATTTT. The rearrangement joins TRBV29-1 to TRBJ2-3, with TRBD2 matching over 13 bases. The V segment lost 3 bases and the J segment 2 bases; nucleotides outside the gene matches: 5. The germline V gene has CDR1 SQVTM and CDR2 ANQGSEA. The CDR3 length is 16 residues.

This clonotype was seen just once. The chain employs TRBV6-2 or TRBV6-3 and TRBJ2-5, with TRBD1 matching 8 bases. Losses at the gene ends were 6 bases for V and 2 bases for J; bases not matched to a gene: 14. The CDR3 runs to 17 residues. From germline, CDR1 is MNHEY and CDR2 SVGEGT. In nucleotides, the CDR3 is TGTGCCAGCAGATACGCCTTTGGACAGGGAATACAAGAGACCCAGTACTTC. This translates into CASRYAFGQGIQETQYF.

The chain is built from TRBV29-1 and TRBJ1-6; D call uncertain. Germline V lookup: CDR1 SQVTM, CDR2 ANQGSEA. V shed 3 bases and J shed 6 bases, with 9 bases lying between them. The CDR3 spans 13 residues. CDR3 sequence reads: CSVDMGGNSPLHF. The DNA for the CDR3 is TGCAGCGTTGATATGGGTGGTAATTCACCCCTCCACTTT.

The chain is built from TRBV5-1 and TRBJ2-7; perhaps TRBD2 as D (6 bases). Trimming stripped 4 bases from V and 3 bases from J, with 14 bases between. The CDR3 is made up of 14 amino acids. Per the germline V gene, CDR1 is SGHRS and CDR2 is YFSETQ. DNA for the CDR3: TGCGCCAGCAGCCCGGACCCGGAGGGCTACGAGCAGTACTTC. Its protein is CASSPDPEGYEQYF.

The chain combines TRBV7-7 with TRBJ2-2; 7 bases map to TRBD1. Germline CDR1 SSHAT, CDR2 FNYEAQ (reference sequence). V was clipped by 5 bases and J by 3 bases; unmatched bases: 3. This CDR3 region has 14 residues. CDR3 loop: CASSPTGDTGELFF. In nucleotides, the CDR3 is TGTGCCAGCAGCCCTACAGGGGACACCGGGGAGCTGTTTTTT.

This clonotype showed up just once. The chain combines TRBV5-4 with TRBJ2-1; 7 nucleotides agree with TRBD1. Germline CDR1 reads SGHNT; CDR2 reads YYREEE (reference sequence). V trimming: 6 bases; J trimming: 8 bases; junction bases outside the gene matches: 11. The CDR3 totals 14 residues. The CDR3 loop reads CASTVWDSFDEQFF. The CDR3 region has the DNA TGTGCCAGCACCGTGTGGGACAGTTTCGATGAGCAGTTCTTC.

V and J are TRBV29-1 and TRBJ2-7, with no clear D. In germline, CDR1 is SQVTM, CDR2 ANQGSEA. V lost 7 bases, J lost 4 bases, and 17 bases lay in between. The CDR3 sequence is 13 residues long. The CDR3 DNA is TGCAGCGCCCAAAACCCAGGAAATTACGAGCAGTACTTC. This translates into CSAQNPGNYEQYF.

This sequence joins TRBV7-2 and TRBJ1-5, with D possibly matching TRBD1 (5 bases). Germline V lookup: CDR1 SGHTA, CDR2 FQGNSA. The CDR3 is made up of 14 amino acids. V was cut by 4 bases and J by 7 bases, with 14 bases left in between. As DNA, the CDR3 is TGTGCCAGCAGCTGGGGGGGAGGGGACCAGCCCCAGCATTTT. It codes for CASSWGGGDQPQHF.

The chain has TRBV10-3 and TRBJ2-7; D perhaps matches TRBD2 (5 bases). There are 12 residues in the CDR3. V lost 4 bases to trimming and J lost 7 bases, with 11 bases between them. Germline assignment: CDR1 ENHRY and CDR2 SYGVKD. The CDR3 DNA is TGTGCCATCAGTGTTGTCGGGGTTGAGCAGTACTTC. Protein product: CAISVVGVEQYF.

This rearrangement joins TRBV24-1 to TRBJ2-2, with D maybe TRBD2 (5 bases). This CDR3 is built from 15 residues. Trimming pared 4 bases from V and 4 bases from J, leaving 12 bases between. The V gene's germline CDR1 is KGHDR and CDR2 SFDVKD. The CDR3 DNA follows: TGTGCCACCAGTGAGCCCGGGATGGGCACCGGGGAGCTGTTTTTT. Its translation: CATSEPGMGTGELFF.

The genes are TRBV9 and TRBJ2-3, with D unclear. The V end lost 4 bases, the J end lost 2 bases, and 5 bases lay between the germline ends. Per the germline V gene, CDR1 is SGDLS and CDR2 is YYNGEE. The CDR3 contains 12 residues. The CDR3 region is CASSSVTDTQYF. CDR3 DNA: TGTGCCAGCAGCAGCGTCACAGATACGCAGTATTTT.

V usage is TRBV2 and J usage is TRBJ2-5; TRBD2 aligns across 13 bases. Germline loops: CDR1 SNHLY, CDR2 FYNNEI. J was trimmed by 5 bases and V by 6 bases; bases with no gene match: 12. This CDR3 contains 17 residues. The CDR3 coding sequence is TGTGCCAGCAGCGCCGGACTAGCGGGAGAGAGTGGGGAGACCCAGTACTTC. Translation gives CASSAGLAGESGETQYF. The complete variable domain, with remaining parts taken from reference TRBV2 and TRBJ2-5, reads EPEVTQTPSHQVTQMGQEVILRCVPISNHLYFYWYRQILGQKVEFLVSFYNNEISEKSEIFDDQFSVERPDGSNFTLKIRSTKLEDSAMYFCASSAGLAGESGETQYFGPGTRLLVL.